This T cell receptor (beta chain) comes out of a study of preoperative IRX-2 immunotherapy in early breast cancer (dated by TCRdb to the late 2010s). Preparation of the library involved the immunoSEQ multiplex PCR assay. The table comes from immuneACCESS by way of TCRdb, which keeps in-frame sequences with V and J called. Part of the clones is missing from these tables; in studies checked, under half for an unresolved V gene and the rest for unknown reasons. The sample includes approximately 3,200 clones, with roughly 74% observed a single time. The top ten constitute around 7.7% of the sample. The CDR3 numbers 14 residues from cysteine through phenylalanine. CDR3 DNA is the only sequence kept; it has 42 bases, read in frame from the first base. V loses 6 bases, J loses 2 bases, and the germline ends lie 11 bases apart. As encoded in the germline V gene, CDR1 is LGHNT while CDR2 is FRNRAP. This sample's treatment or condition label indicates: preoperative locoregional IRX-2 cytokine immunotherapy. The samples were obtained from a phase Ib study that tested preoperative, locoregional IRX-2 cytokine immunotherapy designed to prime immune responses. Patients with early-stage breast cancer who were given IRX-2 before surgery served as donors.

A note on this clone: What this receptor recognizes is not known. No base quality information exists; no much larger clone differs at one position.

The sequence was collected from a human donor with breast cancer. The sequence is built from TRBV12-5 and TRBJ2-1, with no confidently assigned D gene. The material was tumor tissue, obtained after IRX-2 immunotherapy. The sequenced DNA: TGTGCTAGTGGCCACCGGGCCACCTACAATGAGCAGTTCTTC. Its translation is CASGHRATYNEQFF.